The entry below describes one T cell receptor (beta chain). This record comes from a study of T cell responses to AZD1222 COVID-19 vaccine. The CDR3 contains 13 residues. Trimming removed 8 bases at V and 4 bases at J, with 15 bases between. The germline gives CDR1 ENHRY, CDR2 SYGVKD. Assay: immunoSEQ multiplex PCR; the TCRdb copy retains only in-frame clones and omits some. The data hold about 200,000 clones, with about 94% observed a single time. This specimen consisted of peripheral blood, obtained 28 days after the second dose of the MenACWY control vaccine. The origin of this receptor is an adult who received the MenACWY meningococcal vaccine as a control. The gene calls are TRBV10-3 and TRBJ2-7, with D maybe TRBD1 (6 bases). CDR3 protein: CAIAALQGYEQYF. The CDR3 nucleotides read TGTGCCATCGCGGCGCTACAGGGATACGAGCAGTACTTC.